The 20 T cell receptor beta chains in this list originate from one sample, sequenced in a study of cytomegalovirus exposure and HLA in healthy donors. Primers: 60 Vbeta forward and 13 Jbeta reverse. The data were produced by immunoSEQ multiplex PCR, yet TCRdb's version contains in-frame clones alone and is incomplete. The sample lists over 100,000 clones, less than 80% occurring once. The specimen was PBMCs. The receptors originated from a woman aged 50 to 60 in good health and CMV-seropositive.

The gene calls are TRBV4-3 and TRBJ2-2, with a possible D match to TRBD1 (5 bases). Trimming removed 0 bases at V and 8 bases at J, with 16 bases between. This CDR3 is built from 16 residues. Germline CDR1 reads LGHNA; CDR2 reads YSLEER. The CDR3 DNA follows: TGCGCCAGCAGCCAAGATTGGCTAGGGGTGATGGGGGAGCTGTTTTTT. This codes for CASSQDWLGVMGELFF.

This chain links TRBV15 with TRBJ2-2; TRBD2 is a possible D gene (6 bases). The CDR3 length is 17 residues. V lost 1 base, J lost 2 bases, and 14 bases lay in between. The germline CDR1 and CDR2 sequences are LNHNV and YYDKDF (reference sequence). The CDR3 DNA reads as TGTGCCACCAGCAGAGGTCCCAGGGACTCCAACACCGGGGAGCTGTTTTTT. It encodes CATSRGPRDSNTGELFF.

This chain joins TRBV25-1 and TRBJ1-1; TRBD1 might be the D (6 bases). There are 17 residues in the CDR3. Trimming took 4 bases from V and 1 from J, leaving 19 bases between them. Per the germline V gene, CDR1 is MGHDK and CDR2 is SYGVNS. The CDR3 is CASSASPTGSTNTEAFF. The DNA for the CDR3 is TGTGCCAGCAGTGCGTCGCCTACAGGGTCAACGAACACTGAAGCTTTCTTT.

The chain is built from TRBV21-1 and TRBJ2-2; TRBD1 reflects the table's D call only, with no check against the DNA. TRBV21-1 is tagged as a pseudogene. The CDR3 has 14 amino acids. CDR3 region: CASSRDRDTGELFF. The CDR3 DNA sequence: TGTGCCAGCAGCAGGGACAGGGACACCGGGGAGCTGTTTTTT.

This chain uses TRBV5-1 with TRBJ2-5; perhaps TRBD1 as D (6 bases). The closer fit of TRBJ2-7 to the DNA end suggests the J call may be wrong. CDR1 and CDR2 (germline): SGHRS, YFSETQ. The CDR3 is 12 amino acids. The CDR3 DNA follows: TGCGCCAGCAGTCTTCGACAGGACGAGCAGTACTTC. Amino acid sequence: CASSLRQDEQYF.

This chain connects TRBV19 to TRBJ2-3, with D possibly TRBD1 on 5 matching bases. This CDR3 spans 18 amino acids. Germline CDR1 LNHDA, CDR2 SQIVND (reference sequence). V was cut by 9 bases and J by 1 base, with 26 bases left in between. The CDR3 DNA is TGTGCCAGGAGTGGGGCTAGTTGGGAAGCTTTTGGCACAGATACGCAGTATTTT. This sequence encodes CARSGASWEAFGTDTQYF. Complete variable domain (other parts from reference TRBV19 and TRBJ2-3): DGGITQSPKYLFRKEGQNVTLSCEQNLNHDAMYWYRQDPGQGLRLIYYSQIVNDFQKGDIAEGYSVSREKKESFPLTVTSAQKNPTAFYLCARSGASWEAFGTDTQYFGPGTRLTVL.

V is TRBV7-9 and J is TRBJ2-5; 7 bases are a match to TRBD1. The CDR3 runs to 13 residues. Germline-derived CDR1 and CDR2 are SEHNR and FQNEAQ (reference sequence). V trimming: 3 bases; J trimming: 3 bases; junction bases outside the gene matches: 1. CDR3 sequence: CASSFDREETQYF. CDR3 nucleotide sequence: TGTGCCAGCAGCTTCGACAGGGAAGAGACCCAGTACTTC.

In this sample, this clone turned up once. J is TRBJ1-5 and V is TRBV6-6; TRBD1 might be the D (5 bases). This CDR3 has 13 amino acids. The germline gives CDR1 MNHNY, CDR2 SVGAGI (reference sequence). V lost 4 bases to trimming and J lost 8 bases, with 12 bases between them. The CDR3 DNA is TGTGCCAGCAGTTCACTAGGAGGGGAGCCCCAGCATTTT. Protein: CASSSLGGEPQHF.

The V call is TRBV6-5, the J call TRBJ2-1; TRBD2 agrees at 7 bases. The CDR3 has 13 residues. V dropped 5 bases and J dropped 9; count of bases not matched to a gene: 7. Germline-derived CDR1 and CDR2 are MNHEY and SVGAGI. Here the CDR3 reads CASSGGGIGEQFF. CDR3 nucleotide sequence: TGTGCCAGCAGTGGGGGGGGTATAGGTGAGCAGTTCTTC.

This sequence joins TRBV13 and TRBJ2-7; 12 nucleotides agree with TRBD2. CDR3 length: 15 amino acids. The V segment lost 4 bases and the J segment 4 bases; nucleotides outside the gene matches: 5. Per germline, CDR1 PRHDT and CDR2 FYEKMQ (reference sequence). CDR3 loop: CASSWRTSGKYEQYF. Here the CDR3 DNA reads TGTGCCAGCAGCTGGAGGACTAGCGGGAAATACGAGCAGTACTTC.

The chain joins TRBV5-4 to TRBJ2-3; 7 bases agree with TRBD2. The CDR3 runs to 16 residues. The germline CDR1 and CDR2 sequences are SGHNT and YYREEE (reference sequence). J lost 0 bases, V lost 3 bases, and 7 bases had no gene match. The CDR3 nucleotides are TGTGCCAGCAGCTCCTCAGCGGGATCCAGCACAGATACGCAGTATTTT. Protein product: CASSSSAGSSTDTQYF.

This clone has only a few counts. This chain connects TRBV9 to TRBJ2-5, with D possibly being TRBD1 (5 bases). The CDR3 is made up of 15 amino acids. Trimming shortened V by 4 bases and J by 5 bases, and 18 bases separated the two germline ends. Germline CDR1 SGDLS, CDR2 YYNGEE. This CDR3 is CASSLLTGPGETQYF. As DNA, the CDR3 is TGTGCCAGCAGCCTCCTCACAGGCCCTGGGGAGACCCAGTACTTC.

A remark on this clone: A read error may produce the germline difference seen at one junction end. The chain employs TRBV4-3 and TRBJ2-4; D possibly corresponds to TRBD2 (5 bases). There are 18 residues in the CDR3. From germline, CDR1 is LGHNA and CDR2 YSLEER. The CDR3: CASSQDEAGVQTKNSQYF. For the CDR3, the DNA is TGCGCCAGCAGCCAAGATGAGGCCGGGGTACAAACCAAAAACAGTCAGTACTTC.

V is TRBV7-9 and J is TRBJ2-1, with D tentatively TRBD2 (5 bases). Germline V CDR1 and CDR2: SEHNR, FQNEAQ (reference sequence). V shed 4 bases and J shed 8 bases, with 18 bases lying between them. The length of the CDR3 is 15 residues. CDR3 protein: CASSSTSRSGDEQFF. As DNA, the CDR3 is TGTGCCAGCAGCTCTACTAGTCGAAGTGGCGATGAGCAGTTCTTC.

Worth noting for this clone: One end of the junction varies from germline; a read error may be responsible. The CDR3: CASSEARAGGRVF. The CDR3, as DNA: TGTGCCAGCAGTGAAGCGCGAGCGGGGGGACGGGTCTTC. This chain links TRBV2 with TRBJ2-1, with 9 bases matching TRBD2. Germline CDR1 and CDR2: SNHLY and FYNNEI. CDR3 length equals 13 residues.

The CDR3: CASSKVGGRGGNTGELFF. Here the CDR3 DNA reads TGTGCCAGCAGCAAAGTGGGGGGGCGCGGGGGTAACACCGGGGAGCTGTTTTTT. The J gene is TRBJ2-2, the V gene TRBV21-1; the table's D call TRBD2 went unverified against the DNA. TRBV21-1 is assigned pseudogene status. The CDR3 covers 18 residues.

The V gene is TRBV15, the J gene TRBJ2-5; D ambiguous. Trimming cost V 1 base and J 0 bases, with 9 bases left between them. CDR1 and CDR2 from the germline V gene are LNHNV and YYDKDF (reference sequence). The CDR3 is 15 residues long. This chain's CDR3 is CATSRGAQYQETQYF. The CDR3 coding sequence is TGTGCCACCAGCAGAGGTGCCCAGTACCAAGAGACCCAGTACTTC.

The CDR3 is CASSPSDRDQPQHF. CDR3 nucleotides: TGTGCCAGTAGTCCCTCGGACAGGGACCAGCCCCAGCATTTT. V usage is TRBV19 and J usage is TRBJ1-5; TRBD1 agrees at 8 bases. After removal of 5 bases from V and 7 bases from J, the junction contained 7 bases not matched to a gene. This CDR3 is 14 amino acids long. Germline CDR1 LNHDA, CDR2 SQIVND (reference sequence).

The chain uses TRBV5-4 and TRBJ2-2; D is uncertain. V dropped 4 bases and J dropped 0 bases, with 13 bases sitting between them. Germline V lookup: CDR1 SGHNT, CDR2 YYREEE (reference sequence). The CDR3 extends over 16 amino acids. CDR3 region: CASSPSTNSNTGELFF. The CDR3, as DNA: TGTGCCAGCAGCCCCTCTACCAACTCGAACACCGGGGAGCTGTTTTTT. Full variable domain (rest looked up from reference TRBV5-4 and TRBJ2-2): ETGVTQSPTHLIKTRGQQVTLRCSSQSGHNTVSWYQQALGQGPQFIFQYYREEENGRGNFPPRFSGLQFPNYSSELNVNALELDDSALYLCASSPSTNSNTGELFFGEGSRLTVL.

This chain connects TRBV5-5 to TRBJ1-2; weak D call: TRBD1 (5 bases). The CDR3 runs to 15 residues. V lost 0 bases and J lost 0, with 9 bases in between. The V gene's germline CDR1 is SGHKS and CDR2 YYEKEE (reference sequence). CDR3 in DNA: TGTGCCAGCAGCTTGGGGGACTCCCCTAACTATGGCTACACCTTC. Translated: CASSLGDSPNYGYTF.